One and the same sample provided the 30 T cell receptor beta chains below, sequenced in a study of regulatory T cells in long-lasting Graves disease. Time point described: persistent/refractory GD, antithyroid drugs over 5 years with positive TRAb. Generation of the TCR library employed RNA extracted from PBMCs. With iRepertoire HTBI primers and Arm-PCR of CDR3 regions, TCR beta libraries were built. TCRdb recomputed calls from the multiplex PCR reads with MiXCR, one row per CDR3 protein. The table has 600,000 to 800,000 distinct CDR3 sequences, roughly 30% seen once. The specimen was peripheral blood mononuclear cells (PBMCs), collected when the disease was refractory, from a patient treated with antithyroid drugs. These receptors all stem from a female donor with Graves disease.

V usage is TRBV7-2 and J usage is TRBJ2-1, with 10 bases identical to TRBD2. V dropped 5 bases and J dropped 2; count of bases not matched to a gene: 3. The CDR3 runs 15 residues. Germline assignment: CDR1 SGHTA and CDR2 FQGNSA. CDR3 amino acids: CASSPSGSPYNEQFF. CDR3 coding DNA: TGTGCCAGCAGCCCTAGCGGGAGTCCCTACAATGAGCAGTTCTTC.

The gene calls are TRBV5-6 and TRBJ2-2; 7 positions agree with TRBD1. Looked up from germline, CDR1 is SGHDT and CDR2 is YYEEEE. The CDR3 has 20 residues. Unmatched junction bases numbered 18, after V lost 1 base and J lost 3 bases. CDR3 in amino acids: CASSLTRPYYRGGDTGELFF. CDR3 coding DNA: TGTGCCAGCAGCTTGACCCGCCCCTACTACAGGGGTGGGGACACCGGGGAGCTGTTTTTT.

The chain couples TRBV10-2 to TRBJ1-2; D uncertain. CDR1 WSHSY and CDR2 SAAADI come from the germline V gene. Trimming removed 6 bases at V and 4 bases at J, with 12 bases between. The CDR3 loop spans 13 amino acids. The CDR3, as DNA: TGCGCCAGCAGGCAGCGAACCGGCTATGGCTACACCTTC. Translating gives CASRQRTGYGYTF.

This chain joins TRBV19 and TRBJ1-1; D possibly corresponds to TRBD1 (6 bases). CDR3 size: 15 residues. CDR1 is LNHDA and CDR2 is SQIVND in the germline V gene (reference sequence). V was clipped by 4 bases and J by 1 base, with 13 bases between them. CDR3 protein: CASSRPGQWNTEAFF. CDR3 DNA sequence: TGTGCCAGTAGTAGGCCGGGACAATGGAACACTGAAGCTTTCTTT.

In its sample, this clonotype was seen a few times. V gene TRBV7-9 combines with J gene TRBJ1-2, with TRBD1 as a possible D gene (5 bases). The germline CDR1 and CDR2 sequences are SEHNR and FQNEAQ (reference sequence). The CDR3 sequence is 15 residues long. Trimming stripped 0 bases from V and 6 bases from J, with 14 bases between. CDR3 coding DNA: TGTGCCAGCAGCTTAGCGTCCCAGGGTTTGGATGGCTACACCTTC. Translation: CASSLASQGLDGYTF.

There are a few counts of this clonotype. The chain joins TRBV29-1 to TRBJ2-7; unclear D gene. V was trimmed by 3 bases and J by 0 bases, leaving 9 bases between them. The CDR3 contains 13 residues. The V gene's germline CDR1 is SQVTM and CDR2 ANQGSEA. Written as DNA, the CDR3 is TGCAGCGTTGACAATCCGAGCTCCTACGAGCAGTACTTC. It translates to CSVDNPSSYEQYF.

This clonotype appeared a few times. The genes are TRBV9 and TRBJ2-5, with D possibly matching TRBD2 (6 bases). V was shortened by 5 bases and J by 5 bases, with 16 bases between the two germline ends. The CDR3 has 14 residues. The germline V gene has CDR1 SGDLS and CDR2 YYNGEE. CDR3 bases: TGTGCCAGCAGTGGGACTTCTCCGGGGGAGACCCAGTACTTC. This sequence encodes CASSGTSPGETQYF.

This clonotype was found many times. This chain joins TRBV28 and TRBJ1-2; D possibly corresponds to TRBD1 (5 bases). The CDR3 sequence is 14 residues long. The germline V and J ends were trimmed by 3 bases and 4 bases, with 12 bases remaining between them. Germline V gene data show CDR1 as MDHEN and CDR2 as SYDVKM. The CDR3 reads CASSFGGEGYGYTF. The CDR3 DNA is TGTGCCAGCAGTTTCGGAGGGGAGGGCTATGGCTACACCTTC.

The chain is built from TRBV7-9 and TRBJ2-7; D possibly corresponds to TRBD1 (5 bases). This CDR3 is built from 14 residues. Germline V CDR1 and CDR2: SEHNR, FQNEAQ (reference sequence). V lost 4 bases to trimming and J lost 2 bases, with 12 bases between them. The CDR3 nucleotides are TGTGCCAGCAGCTCAACTGACAGCACCTACGAGCAGTACTTC. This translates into CASSSTDSTYEQYF.

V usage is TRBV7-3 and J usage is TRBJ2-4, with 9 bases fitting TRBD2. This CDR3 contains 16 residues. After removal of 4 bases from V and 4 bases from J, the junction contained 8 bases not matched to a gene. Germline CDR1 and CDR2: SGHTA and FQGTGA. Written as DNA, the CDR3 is TGTGCCAGCAGCTCAATAGCGGGAGCCCATAAAAACATTCAGTACTTC. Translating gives CASSSIAGAHKNIQYF.

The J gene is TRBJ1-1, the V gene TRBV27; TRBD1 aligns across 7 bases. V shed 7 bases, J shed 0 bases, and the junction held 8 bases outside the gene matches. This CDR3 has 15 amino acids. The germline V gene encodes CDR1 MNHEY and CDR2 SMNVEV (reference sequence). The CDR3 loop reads CASTSQGGLNTEAFF. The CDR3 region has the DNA TGTGCCAGCACCTCTCAAGGGGGCCTGAACACTGAAGCTTTCTTT.

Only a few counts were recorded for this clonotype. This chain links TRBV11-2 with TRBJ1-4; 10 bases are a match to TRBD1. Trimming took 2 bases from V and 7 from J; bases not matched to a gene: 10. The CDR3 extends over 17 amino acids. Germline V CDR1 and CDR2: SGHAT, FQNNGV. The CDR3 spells CASSLLTRDRGAEKLFF. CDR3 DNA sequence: TGTGCCAGCAGCTTACTAACCCGGGACAGGGGTGCTGAAAAACTGTTTTTT. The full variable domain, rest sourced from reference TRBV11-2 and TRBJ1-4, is EAGVAQSPRYKIIEKRQSVAFWCNPISGHATLYWYQQILGQGPKLLIQFQNNGVVDDSQLPKDRFSAERLKGVDSTLKIQPAKLEDSAVYLCASSLLTRDRGAEKLFFGSGTQLSVL.

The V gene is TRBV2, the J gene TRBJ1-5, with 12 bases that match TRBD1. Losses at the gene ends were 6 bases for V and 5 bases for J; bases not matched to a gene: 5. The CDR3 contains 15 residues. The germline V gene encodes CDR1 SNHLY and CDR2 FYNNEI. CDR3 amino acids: CASRGQGAQYQPQHF. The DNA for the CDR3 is TGTGCCAGCAGGGGACAGGGGGCCCAATATCAGCCCCAGCATTTT.

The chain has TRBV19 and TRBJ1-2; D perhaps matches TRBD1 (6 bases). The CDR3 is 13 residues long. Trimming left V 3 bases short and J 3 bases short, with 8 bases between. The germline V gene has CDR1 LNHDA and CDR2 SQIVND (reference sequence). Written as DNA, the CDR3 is TGTGCCAGTAGTATGGGGGGCGACTATGGCTACACCTTC. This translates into CASSMGGDYGYTF.

CDR3 DNA: TGTGCCAGCTCCCCGTGGACTAGCGGGAGTGCCCAAGAGACCCAGTACTTC. It yields the protein CASSPWTSGSAQETQYF. The V gene is TRBV18, the J gene TRBJ2-5, with TRBD2 matching 13 bases. CDR3 length: 17 amino acids. The trim removed 6 bases at V and 1 base at J, leaving 8 bases unmatched. Germline values: CDR1 KGHSH, CDR2 LQKENI.

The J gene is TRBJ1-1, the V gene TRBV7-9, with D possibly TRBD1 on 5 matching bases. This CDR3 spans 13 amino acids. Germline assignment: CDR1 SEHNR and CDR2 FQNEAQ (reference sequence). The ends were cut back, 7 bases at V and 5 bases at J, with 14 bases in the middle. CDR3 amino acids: CASTMAGRTEAFF. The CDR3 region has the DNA TGTGCCAGCACCATGGCAGGGAGGACTGAAGCTTTCTTT. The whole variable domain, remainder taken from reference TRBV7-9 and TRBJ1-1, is DTGVSQNPRHKITKRGQNVTFRCDPISEHNRLYWYRQTLGQGPEFLTYFQNEAQLEKSRLLSDRFSAERPKGSFSTLEIQRTEQGDSAMYLCASTMAGRTEAFFGQGTRLTVV.

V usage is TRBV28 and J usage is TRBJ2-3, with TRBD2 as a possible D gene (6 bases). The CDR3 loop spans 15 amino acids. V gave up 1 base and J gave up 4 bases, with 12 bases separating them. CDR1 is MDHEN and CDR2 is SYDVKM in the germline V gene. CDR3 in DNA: TGTGCCAGCAGTTTATTGGGGGGAGATTCAGATACGCAGTATTTT. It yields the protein CASSLLGGDSDTQYF. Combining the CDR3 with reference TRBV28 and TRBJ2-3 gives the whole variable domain DVKVTQSSRYLVKRTGEKVFLECVQDMDHENMFWYRQDPGLGLRLIYFSYDVKMKEKGDIPEGYSVSREKKERFSLILESASTNQTSMYLCASSLLGGDSDTQYFGPGTRLTVL.

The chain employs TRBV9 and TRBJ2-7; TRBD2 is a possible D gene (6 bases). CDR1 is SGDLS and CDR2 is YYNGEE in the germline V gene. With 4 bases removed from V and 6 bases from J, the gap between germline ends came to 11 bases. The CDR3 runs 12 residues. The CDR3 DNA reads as TGTGCCAGCAGCCAGGTGGGGGGCGAGCAGTACTTC. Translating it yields CASSQVGGEQYF.

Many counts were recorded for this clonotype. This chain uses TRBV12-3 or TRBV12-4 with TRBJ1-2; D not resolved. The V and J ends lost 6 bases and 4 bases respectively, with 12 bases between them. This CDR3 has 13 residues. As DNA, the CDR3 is TGTGCCAGCAGGAGTACACCCCGCTATGGCTACACCTTC. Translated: CASRSTPRYGYTF.

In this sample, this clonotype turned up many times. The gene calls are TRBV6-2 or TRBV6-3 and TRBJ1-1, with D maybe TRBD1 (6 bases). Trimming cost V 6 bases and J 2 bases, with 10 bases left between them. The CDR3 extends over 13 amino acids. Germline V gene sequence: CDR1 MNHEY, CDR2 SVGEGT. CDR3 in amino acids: CASSNRANTEAFF. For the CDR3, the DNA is TGTGCCAGCAGCAACAGGGCCAACACTGAAGCTTTCTTT.

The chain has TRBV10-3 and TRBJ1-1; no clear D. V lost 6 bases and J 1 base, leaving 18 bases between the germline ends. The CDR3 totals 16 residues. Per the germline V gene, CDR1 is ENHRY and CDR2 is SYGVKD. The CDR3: CAIRSSGLPSNTEAFF. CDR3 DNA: TGTGCCATCAGATCTTCGGGTTTACCGTCGAACACTGAAGCTTTCTTT.

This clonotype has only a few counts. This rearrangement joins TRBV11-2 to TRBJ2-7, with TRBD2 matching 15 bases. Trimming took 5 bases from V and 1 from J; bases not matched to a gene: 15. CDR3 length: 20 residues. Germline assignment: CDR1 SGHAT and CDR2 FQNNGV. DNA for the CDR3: TGTGCCAGCAGCCGGACTAGCGGGAGGGGACTCCAAATTAAGTCCTACGAGCAGTACTTC. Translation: CASSRTSGRGLQIKSYEQYF.

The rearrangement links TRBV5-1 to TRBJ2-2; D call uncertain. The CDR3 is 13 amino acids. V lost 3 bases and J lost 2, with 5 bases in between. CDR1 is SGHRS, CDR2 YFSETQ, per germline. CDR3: CASSSHNTGELFF. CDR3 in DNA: TGCGCCAGCAGCTCGCACAACACCGGGGAGCTGTTTTTT.

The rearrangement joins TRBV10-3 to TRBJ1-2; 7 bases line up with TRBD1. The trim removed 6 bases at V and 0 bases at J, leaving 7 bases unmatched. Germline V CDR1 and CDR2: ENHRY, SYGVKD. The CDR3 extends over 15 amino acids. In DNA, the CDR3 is TGTGCCATCAGCGGCGGGACAGTTACTAACTATGGCTACACCTTC. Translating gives CAISGGTVTNYGYTF.

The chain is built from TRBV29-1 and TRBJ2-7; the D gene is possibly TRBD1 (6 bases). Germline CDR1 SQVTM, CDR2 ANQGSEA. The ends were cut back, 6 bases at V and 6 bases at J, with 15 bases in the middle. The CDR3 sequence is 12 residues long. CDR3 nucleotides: TGCAGCGTGGTAACAGGGTCCGGCGAGCAGTACTTC. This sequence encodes CSVVTGSGEQYF.

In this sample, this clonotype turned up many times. CDR3 protein: CASSYSGLAGGHEQYF. CDR3 sequence (DNA): TGTGCCAGCAGTTACTCAGGGCTAGCGGGAGGTCACGAGCAGTACTTC. This rearrangement joins TRBV6-2 or TRBV6-3 to TRBJ2-7; 11 bases map to TRBD2. V shed 0 bases and J 5 bases; nucleotides not matched to a gene: 6. The V gene's germline CDR1 is MNHEY and CDR2 SVGEGT. The CDR3 length is 16 residues.

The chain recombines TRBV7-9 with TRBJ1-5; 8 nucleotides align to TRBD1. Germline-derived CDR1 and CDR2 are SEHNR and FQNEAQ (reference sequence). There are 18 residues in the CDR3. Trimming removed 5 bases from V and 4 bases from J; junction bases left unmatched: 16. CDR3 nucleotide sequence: TGTGCCAGCAGCACCCCGCGGGGACAGGCGAATCTTAATCAGCCCCAGCATTTT. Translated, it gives CASSTPRGQANLNQPQHF. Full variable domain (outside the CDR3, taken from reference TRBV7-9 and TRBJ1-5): DTGVSQNPRHKITKRGQNVTFRCDPISEHNRLYWYRQTLGQGPEFLTYFQNEAQLEKSRLLSDRFSAERPKGSFSTLEIQRTEQGDSAMYLCASSTPRGQANLNQPQHFGDGTRLSIL.

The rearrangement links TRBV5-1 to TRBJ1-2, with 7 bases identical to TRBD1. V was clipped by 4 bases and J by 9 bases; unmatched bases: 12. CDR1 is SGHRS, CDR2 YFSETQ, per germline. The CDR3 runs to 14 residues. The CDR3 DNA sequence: TGCGCCAGCAGCACTCGGACAGGCCTCGGGAGCTACACCTTC. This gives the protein CASSTRTGLGSYTF.

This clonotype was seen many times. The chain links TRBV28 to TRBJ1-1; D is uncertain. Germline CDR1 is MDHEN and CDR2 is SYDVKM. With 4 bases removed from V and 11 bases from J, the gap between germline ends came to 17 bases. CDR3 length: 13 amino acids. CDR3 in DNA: TGTGCCAGCAGTTGGGCAGGCGTGGGTGGCGCTTTCTTT. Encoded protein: CASSWAGVGGAFF. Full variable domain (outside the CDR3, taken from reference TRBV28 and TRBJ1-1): DVKVTQSSRYLVKRTGEKVFLECVQDMDHENMFWYRQDPGLGLRLIYFSYDVKMKEKGDIPEGYSVSREKKERFSLILESASTNQTSMYLCASSWAGVGGAFFGQGTRLTVV.

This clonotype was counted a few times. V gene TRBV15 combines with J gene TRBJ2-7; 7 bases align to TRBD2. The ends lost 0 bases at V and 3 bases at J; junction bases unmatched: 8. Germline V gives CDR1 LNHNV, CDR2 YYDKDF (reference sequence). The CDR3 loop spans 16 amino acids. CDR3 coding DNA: TGTGCCACCAGCAGAGAGGGGGGGTGGGGACTCTACGAGCAGTACTTC. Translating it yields CATSREGGWGLYEQYF.